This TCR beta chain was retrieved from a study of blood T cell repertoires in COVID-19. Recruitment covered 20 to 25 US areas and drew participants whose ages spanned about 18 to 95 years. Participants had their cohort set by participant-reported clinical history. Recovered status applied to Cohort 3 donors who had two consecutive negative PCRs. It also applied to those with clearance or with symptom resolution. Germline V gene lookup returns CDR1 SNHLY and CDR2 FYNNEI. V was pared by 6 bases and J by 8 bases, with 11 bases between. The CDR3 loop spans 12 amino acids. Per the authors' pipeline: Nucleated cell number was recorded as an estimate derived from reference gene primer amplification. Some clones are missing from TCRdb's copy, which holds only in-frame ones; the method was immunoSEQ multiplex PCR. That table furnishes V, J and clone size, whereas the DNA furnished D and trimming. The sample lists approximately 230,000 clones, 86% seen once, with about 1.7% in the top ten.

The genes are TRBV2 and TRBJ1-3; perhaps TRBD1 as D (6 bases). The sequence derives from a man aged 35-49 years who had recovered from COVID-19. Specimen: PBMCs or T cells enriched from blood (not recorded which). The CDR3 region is CASSEQGYTIYF. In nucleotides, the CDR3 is TGTGCCAGCAGCGAACAGGGTTACACCATATATTTT.